This entry describes one T cell receptor beta chain. The antigen is not known. These data come from a study of CD8 T cells in ankylosing spondylitis. Points from the study as a whole: Reported data indicate significant enrichment of disease-linked clones within matched ankylosing spondylitis synovial fluid. What appeared characteristic of ankylosing spondylitis blood was a TCR beta motif of about eight highly homologous variants.

The V end was cut by 0 bases, the J end by 4 bases, with 5 bases between. CDR3 length: 13 amino acids. Per germline, CDR1 MNHNY and CDR2 SVGAGI (reference sequence). By quantitative 5'-RACE with molecular barcodes, the TCR beta libraries were made. TCRdb recomputed calls from the 5' RACE reads with MiXCR, one row per CDR3 protein. The data hold 700,000 or so distinct CDR3 sequences, with over 15% observed a single time. This sequence originates from a male donor with ankylosing spondylitis. V gene TRBV6-6 combines with J gene TRBJ2-3, with D uncertain. The sequencing input was blood, either unsorted or a sorted T cell fraction (not recorded which). CDR3 sequence: CASSYSFADTQYF. The CDR3 DNA is TGTGCCAGCAGTTACTCTTTTGCAGATACGCAGTATTTT.